This TCR beta chain was sequenced during a study of control samples from healthy donors and cancer patients. The assay was immunoSEQ multiplex PCR, and TCRdb's table has in-frame clones only and misses some. The sample shows 45,000 to 60,000 clones, around 94% of them seen only once. This CDR3 contains 16 residues. CDR1 is MNHEY, CDR2 SVGEGT, per germline. J lost 3 bases, V lost 3 bases, and 8 bases had no gene match. V usage is TRBV6-2 or TRBV6-3 and J usage is TRBJ2-7; 10 bases fit TRBD2. The clonotype was recovered from a man in his thirties or forties in good health. The sample taken for sequencing was blood. The CDR3 DNA reads TGTGCCAGCAGTTATGAAGAAGCGGGGGGGATCTACGAGCAGTACTTC. Encoded protein: CASSYEEAGGIYEQYF.